A selection of T cell receptor beta chains follows, all from one sample in a study of T cells in Graves' hyperthyroidism and ophthalmopathy. One entry per CDR3 protein results from TCRdb running MiXCR on the multiplex PCR reads. The sample holds approximately 600,000 distinct CDR3 sequences, about a sixth seen once. The sample consisted of blood. These receptors originate from a woman between 25 and 40 years old with Graves' hyperthyroidism. Both conserved end residues are part of each CDR3.

>TRBV3-1|TRBJ1-1
CASSQDYLEAFF
>TRBV11-2|TRBJ1-2
CASGEGSGYGYTF
>TRBV12-3/TRBV12-4|TRBJ1-1
CASSQSRGLSEAFF
>TRBV4-1|TRBJ1-1
CASSQDLVNTEAFF
>TRBV7-2|TRBJ2-1
CASSSSSGRVSEQFF
>TRBV5-1|TRBJ2-2
CASSLAPMGAQGGELFF
>TRBV5-6|TRBJ2-7
CASSLGNRGSYEQYF
>TRBV15|TRBJ2-2
CATSRDHSTGELFF
>TRBV24-1|TRBJ1-2
CATSDHRGPEGYTF
>TRBV5-1|TRBJ1-1
CASSPDGIPEAFF
>TRBV5-1|TRBJ2-5
CASSEGPSGSQETQYF
>TRBV3-1|TRBJ2-1
CAGSPGEVNEQFF
>TRBV10-1|TRBJ2-3
CASSDSTLAGFGKDTQYF
>TRBV5-5|TRBJ2-7
CASRRISGNLREQYF
>TRBV6-1|TRBJ2-3
CASTHRTSGSTDTQYF
>TRBV27|TRBJ1-3
CASSGQGVDTIYF
>TRBV7-2|TRBJ2-7
CASSLGLANYEQYF
>TRBV2|TRBJ2-5
CASRREAGETQYF
>TRBV5-1|TRBJ2-3
CASSLGAPDGDTQYF